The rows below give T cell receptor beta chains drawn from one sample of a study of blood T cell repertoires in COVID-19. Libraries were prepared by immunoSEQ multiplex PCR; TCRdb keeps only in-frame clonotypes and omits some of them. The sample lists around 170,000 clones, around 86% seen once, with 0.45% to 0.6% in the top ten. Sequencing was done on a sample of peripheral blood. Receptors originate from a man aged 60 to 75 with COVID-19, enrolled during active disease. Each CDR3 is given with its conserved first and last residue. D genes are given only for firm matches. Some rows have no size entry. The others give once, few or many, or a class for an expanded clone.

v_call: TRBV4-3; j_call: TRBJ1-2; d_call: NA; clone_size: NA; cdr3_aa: CASSQQTISGGYTF; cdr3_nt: TGCGCCAGCAGCCAACAGACCATTAGCGGAGGCTACACCTTC
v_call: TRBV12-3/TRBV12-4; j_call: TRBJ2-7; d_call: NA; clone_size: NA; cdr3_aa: CASTLNDYEQYF; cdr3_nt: TGTGCCAGCACCCTAAACGACTACGAGCAGTACTTC
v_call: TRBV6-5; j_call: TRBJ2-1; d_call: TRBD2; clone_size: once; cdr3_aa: CASSYSGLAGTNEQFF; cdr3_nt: TGTGCCAGCAGTTACTCTGGACTAGCGGGGACGAATGAGCAGTTCTTC
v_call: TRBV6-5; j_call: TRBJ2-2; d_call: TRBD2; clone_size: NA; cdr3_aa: CASLRGAGAGELFF; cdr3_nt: TGTGCCAGCCTCCGCGGTGCGGGGGCCGGGGAGCTGTTTTTT
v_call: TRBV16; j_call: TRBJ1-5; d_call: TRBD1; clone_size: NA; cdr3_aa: CASSQLGQGPWPQHF; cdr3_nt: TGTGCCAGCAGCCAATTAGGACAGGGTCCCTGGCCCCAGCATTTT
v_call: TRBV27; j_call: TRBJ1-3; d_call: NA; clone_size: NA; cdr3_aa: CASSSSPGTPGHTIYF; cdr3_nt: TGTGCCAGCAGTTCATCCCCCGGGACACCCGGACACACCATATATTTT
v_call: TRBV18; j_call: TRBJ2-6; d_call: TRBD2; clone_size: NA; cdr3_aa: CASSKARLAGGNGANVLTF; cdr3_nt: TGTGCCAGCTCTAAAGCGCGTCTAGCGGGAGGGAATGGGGCCAACGTCCTGACTTTC
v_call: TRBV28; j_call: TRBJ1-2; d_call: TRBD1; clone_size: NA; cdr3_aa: CASSARPGTAENYGYTF; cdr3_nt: TGTGCCAGCAGTGCCCGACCCGGGACAGCTGAAAACTATGGCTACACCTTC
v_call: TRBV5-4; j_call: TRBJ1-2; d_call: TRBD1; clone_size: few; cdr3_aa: CASSPGQGNYGYTF; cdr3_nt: TGTGCCAGCAGCCCTGGACAGGGGAACTATGGCTACACCTTC
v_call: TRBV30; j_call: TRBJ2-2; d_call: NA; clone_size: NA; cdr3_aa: CAWTAGQITGELFF; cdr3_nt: TGTGCCTGGACCGCGGGGCAGATCACCGGGGAGCTGTTTTTT
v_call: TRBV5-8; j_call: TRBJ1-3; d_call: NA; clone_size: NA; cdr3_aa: CASSGGSRQTSPGNTIYF; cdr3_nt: TGTGCCAGCAGCGGAGGGAGTAGACAGACCTCACCTGGAAACACCATATATTTT
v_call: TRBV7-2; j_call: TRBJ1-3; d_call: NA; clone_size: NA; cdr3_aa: CASSLAVGGGNTIYF; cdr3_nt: TGTGCCAGCAGCTTAGCGGTCGGAGGCGGAAACACCATATATTTT
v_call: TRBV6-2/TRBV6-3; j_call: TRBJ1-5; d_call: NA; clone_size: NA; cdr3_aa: CASSYSTGGNQPQHF; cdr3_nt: TGTGCCAGCAGTTACTCTACGGGGGGCAATCAGCCCCAGCATTTT
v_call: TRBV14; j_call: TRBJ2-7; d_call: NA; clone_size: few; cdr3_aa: CASSPQGISYEQYF; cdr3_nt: TGTGCCAGCAGCCCCCAGGGAATTTCCTACGAGCAGTACTTC
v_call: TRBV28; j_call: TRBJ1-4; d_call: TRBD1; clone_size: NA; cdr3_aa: CASSPPGTGGEKLFF; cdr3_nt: TGTGCCAGCAGTCCCCCCGGGACAGGAGGGGAAAAACTGTTTTTT
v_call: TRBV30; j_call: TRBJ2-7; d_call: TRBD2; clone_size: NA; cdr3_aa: CAWSAPGTSGRGTYEQYF; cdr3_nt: TGTGCCTGGAGTGCCCCGGGGACTAGCGGGAGAGGTACCTACGAGCAGTACTTC
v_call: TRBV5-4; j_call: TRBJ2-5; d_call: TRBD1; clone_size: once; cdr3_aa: CASSLLYGGQGRETQYF; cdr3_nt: TGTGCCAGCAGCTTACTGTACGGCGGACAGGGCCGGGAGACCCAGTACTTC
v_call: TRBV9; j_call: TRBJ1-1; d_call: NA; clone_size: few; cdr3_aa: CASSPRQENTEAFF; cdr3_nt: TGTGCCAGCAGCCCCCGACAGGAGAACACTGAAGCTTTCTTT
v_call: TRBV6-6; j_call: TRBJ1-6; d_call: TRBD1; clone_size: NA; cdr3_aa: CASSRYSFRQGDSPLHF; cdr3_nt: TGTGCCAGCAGCCGATACTCGTTCAGACAGGGGGATTCACCCCTCCACTTT
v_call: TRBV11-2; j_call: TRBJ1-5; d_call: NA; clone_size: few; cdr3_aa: CASSLDGWAGHQPQHF; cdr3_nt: TGTGCCAGCAGCTTAGATGGCTGGGCAGGCCATCAGCCCCAGCATTTT
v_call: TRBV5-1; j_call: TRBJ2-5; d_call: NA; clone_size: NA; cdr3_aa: CASSLAGALQETQYF; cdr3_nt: TGCGCCAGCAGCTTGGCAGGGGCCCTTCAAGAGACCCAGTACTTC
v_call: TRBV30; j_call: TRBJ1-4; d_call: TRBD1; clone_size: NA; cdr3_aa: CAWSVTGGGLTNEKLFF; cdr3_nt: TGTGCCTGGAGTGTGACAGGGGGCGGACTAACTAATGAAAAACTGTTTTTT
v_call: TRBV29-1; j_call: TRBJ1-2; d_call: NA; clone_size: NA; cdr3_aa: CSVEDRGYTF; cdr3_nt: TGCAGCGTTGAAGATAGAGGCTACACCTTC
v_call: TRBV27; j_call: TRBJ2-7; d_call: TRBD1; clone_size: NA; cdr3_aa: CASNQGGRSEQYF; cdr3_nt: TGTGCCAGCAACCAAGGGGGCCGAAGCGAGCAGTACTTC
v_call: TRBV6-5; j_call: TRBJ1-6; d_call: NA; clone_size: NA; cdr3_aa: CASSYSTGVGSPLHF; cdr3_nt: TGTGCCAGCAGTTACTCGACAGGAGTGGGTTCACCCCTCCACTTT
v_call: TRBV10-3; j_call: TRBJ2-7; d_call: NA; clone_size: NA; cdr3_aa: CAISEGLGEQYF; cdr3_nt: TGTGCCATCAGTGAGGGACTCGGGGAGCAGTACTTC
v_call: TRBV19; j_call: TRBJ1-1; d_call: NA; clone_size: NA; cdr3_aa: CASSNREMNTEAFF; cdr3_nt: TGTGCCAGTAGCAACAGGGAGATGAACACTGAAGCTTTCTTT
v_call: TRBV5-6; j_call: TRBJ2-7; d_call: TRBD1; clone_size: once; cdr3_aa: CASSPAGGFYEQYF; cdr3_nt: TGTGCCAGCAGCCCGGCAGGGGGCTTCTACGAGCAGTACTTC
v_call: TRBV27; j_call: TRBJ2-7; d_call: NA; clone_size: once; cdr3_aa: CASSLLMRSYEQYF; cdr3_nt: TGTGCCAGCAGTTTACTCATGCGCTCCTACGAGCAGTACTTC
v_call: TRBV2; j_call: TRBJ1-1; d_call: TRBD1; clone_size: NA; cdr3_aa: CASSDDRGLTEAFF; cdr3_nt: TGTGCCAGCAGCGACGACAGGGGGCTCACTGAAGCTTTCTTT
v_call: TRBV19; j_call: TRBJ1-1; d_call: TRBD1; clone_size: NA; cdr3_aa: CATGSGTAFKAFF; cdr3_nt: TGTGCCACTGGGTCCGGGACAGCATTTAAAGCTTTCTTT
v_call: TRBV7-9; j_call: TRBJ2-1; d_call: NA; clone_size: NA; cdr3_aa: CASSLGLGTSSEQFF; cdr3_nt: TGTGCCAGCAGCTTAGGGTTGGGTACTAGTAGCGAGCAGTTCTTC
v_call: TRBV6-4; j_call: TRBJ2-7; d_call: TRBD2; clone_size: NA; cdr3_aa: CASDSGIGYEQYF; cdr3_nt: TGTGCCAGCGATAGCGGGATCGGGTACGAGCAGTACTTC
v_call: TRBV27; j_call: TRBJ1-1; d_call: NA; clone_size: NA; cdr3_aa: CASSQTRQVHTEAFF; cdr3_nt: TGTGCCAGCAGTCAAACCCGACAGGTCCACACTGAAGCTTTCTTT
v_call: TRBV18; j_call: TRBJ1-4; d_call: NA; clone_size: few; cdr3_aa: CASSPDRNEKLFF; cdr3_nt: TGTGCCAGCTCACCCGACAGAAATGAAAAACTGTTTTTT
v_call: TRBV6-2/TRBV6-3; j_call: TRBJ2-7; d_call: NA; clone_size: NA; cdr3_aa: CASSYLSWLSYEQYF; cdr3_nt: TGTGCCAGCAGTTACCTCAGTTGGCTCTCCTACGAGCAGTACTTC
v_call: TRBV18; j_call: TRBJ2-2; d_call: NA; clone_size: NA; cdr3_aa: CASSPRLGQGNGELFF; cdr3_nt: TGTGCCAGCTCACCACGTCTAGGGCAGGGGAACGGGGAGCTGTTTTTT
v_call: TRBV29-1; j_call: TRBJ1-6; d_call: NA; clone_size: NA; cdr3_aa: CSVEDGPKPSPLHF; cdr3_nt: TGCAGCGTTGAAGATGGGCCCAAACCATCACCCCTCCACTTT
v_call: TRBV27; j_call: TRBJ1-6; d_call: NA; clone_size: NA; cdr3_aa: CASSLGTTHSPLHF; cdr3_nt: TGTGCCAGCAGTTTAGGGACTACCCACTCACCCCTCCACTTT
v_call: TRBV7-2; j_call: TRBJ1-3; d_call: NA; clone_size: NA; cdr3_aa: CASSSTQGNTIYF; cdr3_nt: TGTGCCAGCAGCTCCACACAGGGAAACACCATATATTTT
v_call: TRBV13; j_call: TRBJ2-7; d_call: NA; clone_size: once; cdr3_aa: CASSTGRGIYEQYF; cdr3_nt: TGTGCCAGCAGCACCGGACGGGGGATCTACGAGCAGTACTTC
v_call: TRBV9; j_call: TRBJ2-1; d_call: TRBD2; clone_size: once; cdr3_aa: CASSVAGGGPRIDEQFF; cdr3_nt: TGTGCCAGCAGCGTAGCTGGCGGGGGGCCCCGCATTGATGAGCAGTTCTTC
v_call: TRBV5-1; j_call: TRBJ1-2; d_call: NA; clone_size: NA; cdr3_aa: CASSLDGGSFTGYTF; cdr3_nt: TGCGCCAGCAGCTTGGATGGGGGCTCATTTACCGGCTACACCTTC
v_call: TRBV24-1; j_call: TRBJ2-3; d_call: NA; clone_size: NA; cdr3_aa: CATRDTRTDTQYF; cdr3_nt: TGTGCCACCAGGGACACCCGCACAGATACGCAGTATTTT
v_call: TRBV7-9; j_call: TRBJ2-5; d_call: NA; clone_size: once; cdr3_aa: CASSRRNQETQYF; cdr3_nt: TGTGCCAGCAGCCGGCGGAACCAAGAGACCCAGTACTTC
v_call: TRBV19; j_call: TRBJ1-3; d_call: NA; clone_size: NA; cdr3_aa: CASSILGNTIYF; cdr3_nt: TGTGCCAGTAGTATATTAGGAAACACCATATATTTT
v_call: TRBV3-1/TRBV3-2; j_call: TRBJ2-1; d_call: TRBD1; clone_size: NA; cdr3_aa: CASSLRGGGPYNEQFF; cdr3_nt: TGTGCCAGCAGCCTAAGAGGGGGCGGGCCGTACAATGAGCAGTTCTTC
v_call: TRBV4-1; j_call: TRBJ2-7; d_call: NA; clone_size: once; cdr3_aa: CASSQIDFLPAGVYEQYF; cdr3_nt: TGCGCCAGCAGCCAAATCGACTTTCTGCCGGCCGGAGTGTACGAGCAGTACTTC
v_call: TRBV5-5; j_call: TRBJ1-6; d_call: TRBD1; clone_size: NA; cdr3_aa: CASSETGGTFNSPLHF; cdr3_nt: TGTGCCAGCAGCGAGACAGGGGGGACTTTTAATTCACCCCTCCACTTT